A selection of T cell receptor beta chains follows, all from one sample in a study of PD-1 blockade in classical Hodgkin lymphoma. Libraries were prepared by immunoSEQ multiplex PCR; TCRdb keeps only in-frame clonotypes and omits some of them. The table includes around 23,000 clones, around nine tenths detected once. The sample comprised CD8+ T cells from blood. Receptors were obtained from a human donor with classical Hodgkin lymphoma. CDR3s include the opening cysteine and the closing phenylalanine or tryptophan. D genes are given only for firm matches. Where a row states a size, it is once, few, many or the class of an expanded clone; other rows omit it.

clone_size: -; j_call: TRBJ1-2; d_call: -; v_call: TRBV4-1; cdr3_nt: TGCGCCAGCAGCACCCACAGGGACCCTAACTATGGCTACACCTTC; cdr3_aa: CASSTHRDPNYGYTF
clone_size: -; j_call: TRBJ2-2; d_call: TRBD2; v_call: TRBV27; cdr3_nt: TGTGCCAGCAGCCGCTCGGGACTAGCGACCGGGGAGCTGTTTTTT; cdr3_aa: CASSRSGLATGELFF
clone_size: -; j_call: TRBJ2-7; d_call: TRBD1; v_call: TRBV5-8; cdr3_nt: TGTGCCAGCAGGGAGGGACAGGGGTTTTACGAGCAGTACTTC; cdr3_aa: CASREGQGFYEQYF
clone_size: -; j_call: TRBJ1-2; d_call: TRBD1; v_call: TRBV6-1; cdr3_nt: TGTGCCAGCAGTGATCGGGACAGCAACGATAATGGCTACACCTTC; cdr3_aa: CASSDRDSNDNGYTF
clone_size: -; j_call: TRBJ1-2; d_call: TRBD1; v_call: TRBV4-3; cdr3_nt: TGCGCCAGCAGCCAAGATGGGACAGGGGGATACTATGGCTACACCTTC; cdr3_aa: CASSQDGTGGYYGYTF
clone_size: -; j_call: TRBJ2-7; d_call: TRBD2; v_call: TRBV7-2; cdr3_nt: TGTGCCAGCAGCTCGACTAGCGGGATTTTCTACGAGCAGTACTTC; cdr3_aa: CASSSTSGIFYEQYF
clone_size: medium-sized; j_call: TRBJ1-1; d_call: TRBD1; v_call: TRBV6-1; cdr3_nt: TGTGCCAGCCGGGACAGCGAGAACACTGAAGCTTTCTTT; cdr3_aa: CASRDSENTEAFF
clone_size: -; j_call: TRBJ2-3; d_call: TRBD2; v_call: TRBV9; cdr3_nt: TGTGCCAGCAGCATAAAAGCGGGGGGCACAGATACGCAGTATTTT; cdr3_aa: CASSIKAGGTDTQYF
clone_size: few; j_call: TRBJ2-5; d_call: -; v_call: TRBV7-9; cdr3_nt: TGTGCCAGCAGCTTATACTCGGAGACCCAGTACTTC; cdr3_aa: CASSLYSETQYF
clone_size: -; j_call: TRBJ2-3; d_call: TRBD2; v_call: TRBV2; cdr3_nt: TGTGCCAGCAGGCTAGCGGGGGGGTTGTGGGGCACAGATACGCAGTATTTT; cdr3_aa: CASRLAGGLWGTDTQYF
clone_size: -; j_call: TRBJ2-7; d_call: -; v_call: TRBV9; cdr3_nt: TGTGCCAGCAGCCCTCTTAGGACGTCTTCCTACGAGCAGTACTTC; cdr3_aa: CASSPLRTSSYEQYF
clone_size: -; j_call: TRBJ1-2; d_call: TRBD1; v_call: TRBV6-1; cdr3_nt: TGTGCCACCAAGCCAGGGGGCTGGGCCTATGGCTACACCTTC; cdr3_aa: CATKPGGWAYGYTF
clone_size: -; j_call: TRBJ2-2; d_call: -; v_call: TRBV29-1; cdr3_nt: TGCAGCGTCGACGACCGGGGTACCGGGGAGCTGTTTTTT; cdr3_aa: CSVDDRGTGELFF
clone_size: -; j_call: TRBJ2-1; d_call: -; v_call: TRBV19; cdr3_nt: TGTGCCAGTAGTATAGGCGGCCTCAATGAGCAGTTCTTC; cdr3_aa: CASSIGGLNEQFF
clone_size: -; j_call: TRBJ1-3; d_call: TRBD1; v_call: TRBV7-7; cdr3_nt: TGTGCCAGCAGCCTAAACAGGGGGCTCGGAAACACCATATATTTT; cdr3_aa: CASSLNRGLGNTIYF
clone_size: -; j_call: TRBJ2-7; d_call: -; v_call: TRBV6-1; cdr3_nt: TGTGCCAGCAGTGAAAGATATAGCTCCTACGAGCAGTACTTC; cdr3_aa: CASSERYSSYEQYF
clone_size: -; j_call: TRBJ2-1; d_call: TRBD2; v_call: TRBV4-1; cdr3_nt: TGCGCCAGCAGCCAAGATCGTTGGGGAGCGGGAGTCTATGAGCAGTTCTTC; cdr3_aa: CASSQDRWGAGVYEQFF
clone_size: -; j_call: TRBJ2-1; d_call: -; v_call: TRBV21-1; cdr3_nt: TGTGCCAGCAGCAATGAGCCGGCCGATGACTACAATGAGCAGTTCTTC; cdr3_aa: CASSNEPADDYNEQFF
clone_size: -; j_call: TRBJ2-3; d_call: TRBD2; v_call: TRBV28; cdr3_nt: TGTGCCAGCATCACCGGGGCGGGGGGGGACACAGATACGCAGTATTTT; cdr3_aa: CASITGAGGDTDTQYF
clone_size: once; j_call: TRBJ1-2; d_call: TRBD1; v_call: TRBV27; cdr3_nt: TGTGCCAGCAGTTTATTGGGGGCAGGGGGCTATGGCTACACCTTC; cdr3_aa: CASSLLGAGGYGYTF
clone_size: -; j_call: TRBJ2-5; d_call: -; v_call: TRBV6-5; cdr3_nt: TGTGCCAGCAGTCGAACCGGGCCCCCCGAAGGGACCCAGTACTTC; cdr3_aa: CASSRTGPPEGTQYF
clone_size: -; j_call: TRBJ2-7; d_call: TRBD2; v_call: TRBV28; cdr3_nt: TGTGCCAGCAGCCCCCTGACTAGCGGGTTCGAGCAGTACTTC; cdr3_aa: CASSPLTSGFEQYF
clone_size: -; j_call: TRBJ2-3; d_call: -; v_call: TRBV30; cdr3_nt: TGTGCCTGGGAGGCGGGCTTATTTTCAGATACGCAGTATTTT; cdr3_aa: CAWEAGLFSDTQYF
clone_size: once; j_call: TRBJ2-7; d_call: -; v_call: TRBV7-6; cdr3_nt: TGTGCCAGCAGCTTAGACTCCAGGGATCGGTACGAGCAGTACTTC; cdr3_aa: CASSLDSRDRYEQYF
clone_size: -; j_call: TRBJ1-1; d_call: -; v_call: TRBV6-1; cdr3_nt: TGTGCCAGCAACCCGGGTCCAGGTGAGAACACTGAAGCTTTCTTT; cdr3_aa: CASNPGPGENTEAFF
clone_size: -; j_call: TRBJ1-1; d_call: -; v_call: TRBV15; cdr3_nt: TGTGCCACCTCCCTTAGCAGCATCGACACTGAAGCTTTCTTT; cdr3_aa: CATSLSSIDTEAFF
clone_size: -; j_call: TRBJ2-3; d_call: -; v_call: TRBV6-4; cdr3_nt: TGTGCCAGCAGTGACTCCACAGAAAAGAATACGCAGTATTTT; cdr3_aa: CASSDSTEKNTQYF
clone_size: -; j_call: TRBJ2-5; d_call: -; v_call: TRBV7-6; cdr3_nt: TGTGCCAGCAGCTACCGCGGTACGGAAGAGACCCAGTACTTC; cdr3_aa: CASSYRGTEETQYF
clone_size: -; j_call: TRBJ2-3; d_call: -; v_call: TRBV10-3; cdr3_nt: TGTGCCATCAGTGAGTATGTGGATACGCAGTATTTT; cdr3_aa: CAISEYVDTQYF
clone_size: -; j_call: TRBJ2-1; d_call: TRBD2; v_call: TRBV10-2; cdr3_nt: TGCGCCAGCATTGGACTAGCGGGAGGGCTAGACAATGAGCAGTTCTTC; cdr3_aa: CASIGLAGGLDNEQFF
clone_size: -; j_call: TRBJ1-2; d_call: -; v_call: TRBV19; cdr3_nt: TGTGCCAGTAGTCCAGGACAGCTTCCTAACTATGGCTACACCTTC; cdr3_aa: CASSPGQLPNYGYTF
clone_size: -; j_call: TRBJ2-7; d_call: TRBD2; v_call: TRBV6-1; cdr3_nt: TGTGCCAGCAGTGTAGGACTAGGGGTGTTCAACTCCTACGAGCAGTACTTC; cdr3_aa: CASSVGLGVFNSYEQYF
clone_size: -; j_call: TRBJ1-2; d_call: -; v_call: TRBV6-6; cdr3_nt: TGTGCCAGCAGTTACTCGGCGACACGCTATGGCTACACCTTC; cdr3_aa: CASSYSATRYGYTF
clone_size: -; j_call: TRBJ2-1; d_call: TRBD2; v_call: TRBV6-5; cdr3_nt: TGTGCCAGCAGGGGGCCAGCGGGAGTCATCGATGAGCAGTTCTTC; cdr3_aa: CASRGPAGVIDEQFF
clone_size: -; j_call: TRBJ2-1; d_call: -; v_call: TRBV2; cdr3_nt: TGTGCCAGCAGTGTTAGCATGGGGAATGAGCAGTTCTTC; cdr3_aa: CASSVSMGNEQFF
clone_size: -; j_call: TRBJ2-4; d_call: -; v_call: TRBV28; cdr3_nt: TGTGCCACCCTACACAGGCGGGCTCGGGACATTCAGTACTTC; cdr3_aa: CATLHRRARDIQYF
clone_size: few; j_call: TRBJ1-2; d_call: -; v_call: TRBV5-1; cdr3_nt: TGCGCCAGCAGCTTGGCCGGGAAGGGCTATGGCTACACCTTC; cdr3_aa: CASSLAGKGYGYTF
clone_size: once; j_call: TRBJ1-3; d_call: -; v_call: TRBV29-1; cdr3_nt: TGCAGCGTTGAAGTCTCCTCCGGAAACACCATATATTTT; cdr3_aa: CSVEVSSGNTIYF
clone_size: -; j_call: TRBJ1-2; d_call: -; v_call: TRBV28; cdr3_nt: TGTGCCAGCGGGGGCTACACCTTC; cdr3_aa: CASGGYTF
clone_size: -; j_call: TRBJ1-4; d_call: -; v_call: TRBV2; cdr3_nt: TGTGCCAGCATCCGAACATGGGGGGGGGCGCAAGAAAAACTGTTTTTT; cdr3_aa: CASIRTWGGAQEKLFF
clone_size: -; j_call: TRBJ2-1; d_call: TRBD2; v_call: TRBV5-6; cdr3_nt: TGTGCCAGCAGCTTGGTGGGCGGGGGGGATGAGCAGTTCTTC; cdr3_aa: CASSLVGGGDEQFF
clone_size: -; j_call: TRBJ1-1; d_call: -; v_call: TRBV6-1; cdr3_nt: TGTGCCAGCAGTGATACAGGGTACACTGAAGCTTTCTTT; cdr3_aa: CASSDTGYTEAFF
clone_size: -; j_call: TRBJ2-7; d_call: -; v_call: TRBV6-5; cdr3_nt: TGTGCCAGCGGGAGAGAGCAGTACTTC; cdr3_aa: CASGREQYF
clone_size: -; j_call: TRBJ2-1; d_call: -; v_call: TRBV9; cdr3_nt: TGTGCCAGCAGCTTAGTAAATCGGGACAATGAGCAGTTCTTC; cdr3_aa: CASSLVNRDNEQFF